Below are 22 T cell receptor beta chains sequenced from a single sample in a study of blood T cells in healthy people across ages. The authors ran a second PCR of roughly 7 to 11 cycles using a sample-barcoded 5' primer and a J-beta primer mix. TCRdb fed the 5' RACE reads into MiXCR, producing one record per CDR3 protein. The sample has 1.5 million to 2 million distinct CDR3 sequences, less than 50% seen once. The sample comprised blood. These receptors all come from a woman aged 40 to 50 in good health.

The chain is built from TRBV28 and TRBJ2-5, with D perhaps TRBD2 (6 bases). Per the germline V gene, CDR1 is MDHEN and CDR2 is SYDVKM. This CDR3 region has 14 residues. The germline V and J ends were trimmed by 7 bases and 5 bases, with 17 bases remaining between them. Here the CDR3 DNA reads TGTGCCAGCACTCCTGATGCGGAGGGGGAGACCCAGTACTTC. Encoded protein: CASTPDAEGETQYF.

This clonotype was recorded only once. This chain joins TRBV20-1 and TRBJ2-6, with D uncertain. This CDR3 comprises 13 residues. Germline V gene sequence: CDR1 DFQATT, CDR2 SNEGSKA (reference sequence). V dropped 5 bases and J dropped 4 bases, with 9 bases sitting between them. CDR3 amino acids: CSAGRLGANVLTF. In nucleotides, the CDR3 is TGCAGTGCTGGAAGGTTGGGGGCCAACGTCCTGACTTTC.

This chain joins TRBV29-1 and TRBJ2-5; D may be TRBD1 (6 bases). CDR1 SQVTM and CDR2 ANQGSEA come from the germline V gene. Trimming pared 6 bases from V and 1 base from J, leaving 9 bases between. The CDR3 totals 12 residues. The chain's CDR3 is CSVGQSQETQYF. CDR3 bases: TGCAGCGTCGGACAGTCCCAAGAGACCCAGTACTTC. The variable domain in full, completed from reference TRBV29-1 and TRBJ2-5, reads SAVISQKPSRDICQRGTSLTIQCQVDSQVTMMFWYRQQPGQSLTLIATANQGSEATYESGFVIDKFPISRPNLTFSTLTVSNMSPEDSSIYLCSVGQSQETQYFGPGTRLLVL.

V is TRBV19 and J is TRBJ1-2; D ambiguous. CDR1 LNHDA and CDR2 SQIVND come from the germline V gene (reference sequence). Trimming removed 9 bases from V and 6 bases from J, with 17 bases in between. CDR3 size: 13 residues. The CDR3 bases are TGTGCCAGCAAACACAGCCCCCGCGATGGCTACACCTTC. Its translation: CASKHSPRDGYTF.

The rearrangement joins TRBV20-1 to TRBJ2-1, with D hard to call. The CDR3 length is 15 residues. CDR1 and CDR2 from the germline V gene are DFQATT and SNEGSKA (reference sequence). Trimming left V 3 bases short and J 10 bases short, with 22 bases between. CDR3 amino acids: CSASERITNSYEQFF. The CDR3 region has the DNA TGCAGTGCTAGCGAACGTATTACTAACTCCTACGAGCAGTTCTTC.

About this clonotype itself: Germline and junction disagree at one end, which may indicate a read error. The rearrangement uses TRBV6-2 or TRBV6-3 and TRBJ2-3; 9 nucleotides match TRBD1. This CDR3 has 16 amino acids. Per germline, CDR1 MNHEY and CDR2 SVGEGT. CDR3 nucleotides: TGTGCCAGCAGTTATCCCGGGACAGGGCAGGGAGATTCGCAGTATTTT. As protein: CASSYPGTGQGDSQYF.

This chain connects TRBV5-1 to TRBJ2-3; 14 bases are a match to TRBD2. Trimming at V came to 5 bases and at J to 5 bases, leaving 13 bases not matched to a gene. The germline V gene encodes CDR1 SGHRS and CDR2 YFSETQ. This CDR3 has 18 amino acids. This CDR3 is CASRTGTGLAGGKDTQYF. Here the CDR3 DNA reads TGCGCCAGCAGAACCGGGACAGGACTAGCGGGGGGCAAAGATACGCAGTATTTT.

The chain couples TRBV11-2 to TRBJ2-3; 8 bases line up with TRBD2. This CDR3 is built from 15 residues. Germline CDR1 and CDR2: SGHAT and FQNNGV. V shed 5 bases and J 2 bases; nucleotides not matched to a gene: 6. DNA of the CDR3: TGTGCCAGCAGCACCGGGACTAGGATCACAGATACGCAGTATTTT. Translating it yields CASSTGTRITDTQYF.

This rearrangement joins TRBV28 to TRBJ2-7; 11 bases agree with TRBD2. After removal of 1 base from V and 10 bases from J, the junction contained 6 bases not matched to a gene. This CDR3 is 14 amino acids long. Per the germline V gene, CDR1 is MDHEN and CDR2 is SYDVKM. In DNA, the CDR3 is TGTGCCAGCAGTTTATATACTAGCGGGGGAAATCAGTACTTC. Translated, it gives CASSLYTSGGNQYF.

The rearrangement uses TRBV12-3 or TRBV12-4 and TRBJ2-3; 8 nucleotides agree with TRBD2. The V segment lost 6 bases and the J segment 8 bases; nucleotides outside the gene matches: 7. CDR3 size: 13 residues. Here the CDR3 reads CASRSAAGGTQYF. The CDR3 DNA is TGTGCCAGCAGATCGGCCGCGGGGGGTACGCAGTATTTT.

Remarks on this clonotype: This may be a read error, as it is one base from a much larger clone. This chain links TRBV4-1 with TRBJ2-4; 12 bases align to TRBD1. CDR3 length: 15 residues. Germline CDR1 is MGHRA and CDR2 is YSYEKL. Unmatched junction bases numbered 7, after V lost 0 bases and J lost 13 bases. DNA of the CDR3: TGCGCCAGCAGCCAAGAGGGACAGGGGGCCTACGGGCAGTACTTC. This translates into CASSQEGQGAYGQYF.

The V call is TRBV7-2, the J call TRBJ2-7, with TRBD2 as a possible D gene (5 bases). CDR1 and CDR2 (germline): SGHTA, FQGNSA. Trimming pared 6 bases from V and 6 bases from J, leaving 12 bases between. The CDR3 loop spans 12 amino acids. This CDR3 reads CASRDGSGEQYF. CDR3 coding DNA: TGTGCCAGCAGGGACGGAAGCGGCGAGCAGTACTTC.

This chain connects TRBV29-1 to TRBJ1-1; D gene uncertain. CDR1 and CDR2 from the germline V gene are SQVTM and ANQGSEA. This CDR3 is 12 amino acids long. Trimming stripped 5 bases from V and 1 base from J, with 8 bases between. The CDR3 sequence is CSVIRGNTEAFF. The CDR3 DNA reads TGCAGCGTTATCCGGGGGAACACTGAAGCTTTCTTT.

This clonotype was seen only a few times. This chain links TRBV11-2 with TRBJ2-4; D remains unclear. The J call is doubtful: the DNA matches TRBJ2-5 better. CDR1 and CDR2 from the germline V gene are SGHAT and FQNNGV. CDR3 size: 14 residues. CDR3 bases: TGTGCCAGCAGCCCCCGAACCGTGGCCAAGACCCAGTACTTC. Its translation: CASSPRTVAKTQYF.

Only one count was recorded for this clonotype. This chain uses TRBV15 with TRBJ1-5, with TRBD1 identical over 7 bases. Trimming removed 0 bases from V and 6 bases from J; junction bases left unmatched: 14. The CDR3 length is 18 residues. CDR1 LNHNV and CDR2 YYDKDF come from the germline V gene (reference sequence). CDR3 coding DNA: TGTGCCACCAGCAGAGATTTACAGGGGAAGAATCAAGGTCAGCCCCAGCATTTT. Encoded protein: CATSRDLQGKNQGQPQHF.

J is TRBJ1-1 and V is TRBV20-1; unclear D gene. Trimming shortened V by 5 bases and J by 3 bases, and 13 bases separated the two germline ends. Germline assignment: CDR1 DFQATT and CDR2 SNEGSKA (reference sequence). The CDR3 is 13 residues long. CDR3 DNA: TGCAGTGCTGACCAAGGACTGTACACTGAAGCTTTCTTT. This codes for CSADQGLYTEAFF.

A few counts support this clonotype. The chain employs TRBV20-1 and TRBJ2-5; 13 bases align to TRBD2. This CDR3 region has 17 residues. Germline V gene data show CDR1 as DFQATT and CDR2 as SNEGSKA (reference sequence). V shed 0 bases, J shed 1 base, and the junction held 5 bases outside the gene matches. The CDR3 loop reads CSARELAGGILQETQYF. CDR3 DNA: TGCAGTGCTAGAGAACTAGCGGGGGGGATACTCCAAGAGACCCAGTACTTC.

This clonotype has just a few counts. For the CDR3, the DNA is TGTGCCAGCAGTTCCGCGATGGGGAGCTCCTACGAGCAGTACTTC. This encodes CASSSAMGSSYEQYF. V usage is TRBV6-5 and J usage is TRBJ2-7, with D possibly TRBD2 on 5 matching bases. Trimming pared 4 bases from V and 0 bases from J, leaving 13 bases between. CDR3 length: 15 amino acids. The germline V gene has CDR1 MNHEY and CDR2 SVGAGI.

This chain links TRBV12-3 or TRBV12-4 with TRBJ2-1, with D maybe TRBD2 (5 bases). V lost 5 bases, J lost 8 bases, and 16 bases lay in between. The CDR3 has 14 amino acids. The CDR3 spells CASSLRHGSDEQFF. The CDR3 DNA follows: TGTGCCAGCAGTCTACGTCATGGGAGCGATGAGCAGTTCTTC.

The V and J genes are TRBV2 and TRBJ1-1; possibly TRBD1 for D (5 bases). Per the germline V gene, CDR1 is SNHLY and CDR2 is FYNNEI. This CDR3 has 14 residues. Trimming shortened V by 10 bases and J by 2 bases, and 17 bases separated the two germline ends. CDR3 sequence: CATRRDYSNTEAFF. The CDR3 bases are TGTGCCACCCGAAGGGACTATTCAAACACTGAAGCTTTCTTT.

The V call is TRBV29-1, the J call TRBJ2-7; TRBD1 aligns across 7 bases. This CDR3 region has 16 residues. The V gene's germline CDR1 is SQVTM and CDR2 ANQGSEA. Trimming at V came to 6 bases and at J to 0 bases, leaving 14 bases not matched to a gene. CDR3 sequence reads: CSVVDRDPIDSYEQYF. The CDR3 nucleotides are TGCAGCGTAGTCGACAGGGATCCTATAGACTCCTACGAGCAGTACTTC.

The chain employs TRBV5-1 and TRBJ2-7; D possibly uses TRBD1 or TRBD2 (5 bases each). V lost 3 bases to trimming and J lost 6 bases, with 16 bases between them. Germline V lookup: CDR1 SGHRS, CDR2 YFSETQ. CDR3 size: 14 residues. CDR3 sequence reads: CASSWGFTACEQYF. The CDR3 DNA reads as TGCGCCAGCAGCTGGGGGTTTACAGCCTGCGAGCAGTACTTC.